Sequencing of this T cell receptor beta chain was carried out in a study of beta chain features in type 1 diabetes. Background on the study: In age, gender and cell yields, patients were similar to healthy donors. There were some 110 million sorted cells examined across all samples.

Broader study findings: Shortening that was moderate but significant affected the TCRB CDR3s of Type 1 diabetes patients in all four CD4+ subsets.

Remarks on this clone: What it binds is not known.

The sequenced template was cDNA made from the entire isolated RNA. Using immunoSEQ multiplex PCR, the repertoire was profiled, and TCRdb retains in-frame clones only, with some absent. In the table there are 240,000 or so clones, approximately 14% of which are singletons. V lost 4 bases, J lost 2 bases, and 12 bases lay in between. There are 14 residues in the CDR3. Germline values: CDR1 SGHRS, CDR2 YFSETQ. The J gene is TRBJ1-2, the V gene TRBV5-1, with a possible D match to TRBD1 (6 bases). The sequenced material came from naive CD4+ T cells from blood. The source of this sequence is a man younger than 40 with type 1 diabetes. The CDR3 DNA follows: TGCGCCAGCAGCCCCGGACAGCACAACTATGGCTACACCTTC. Translating gives CASSPGQHNYGYTF.